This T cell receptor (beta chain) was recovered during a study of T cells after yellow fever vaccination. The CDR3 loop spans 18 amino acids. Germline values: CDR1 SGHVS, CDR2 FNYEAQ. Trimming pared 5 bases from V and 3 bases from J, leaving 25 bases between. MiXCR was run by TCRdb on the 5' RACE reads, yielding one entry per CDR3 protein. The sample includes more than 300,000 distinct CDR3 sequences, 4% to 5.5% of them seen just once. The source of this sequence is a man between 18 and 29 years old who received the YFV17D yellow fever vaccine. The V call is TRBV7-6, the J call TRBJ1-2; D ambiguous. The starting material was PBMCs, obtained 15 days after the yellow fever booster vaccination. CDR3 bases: TGTGCCAGCAGCCCAATGGTTGCAGGTGGGGTTCAGTACTATGGCTACACCTTC. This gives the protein CASSPMVAGGVQYYGYTF.